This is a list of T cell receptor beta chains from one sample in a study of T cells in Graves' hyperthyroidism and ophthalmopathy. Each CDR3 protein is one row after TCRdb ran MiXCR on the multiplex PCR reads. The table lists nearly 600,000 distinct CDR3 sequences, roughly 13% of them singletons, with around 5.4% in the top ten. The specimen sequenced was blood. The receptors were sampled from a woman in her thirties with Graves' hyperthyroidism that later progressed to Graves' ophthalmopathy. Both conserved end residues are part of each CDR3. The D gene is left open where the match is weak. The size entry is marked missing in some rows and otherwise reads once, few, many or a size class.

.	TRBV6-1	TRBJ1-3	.	CASSPYRVSSGNTIYF	TGTGCCAGCAGTCCCTACAGGGTCTCCTCTGGAAACACCATATATTTT
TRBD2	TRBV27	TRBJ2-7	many	CASSFLRASGSSYEQYF	TGTGCCAGCAGTTTTCTCAGGGCTAGCGGGAGCTCCTACGAGCAGTACTTC
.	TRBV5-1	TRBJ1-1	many	CASSLDRPINTEAFF	TGCGCCAGCAGCTTGGACAGGCCCATCAACACTGAAGCTTTCTTT
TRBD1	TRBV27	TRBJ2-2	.	CASSWDSSNTGELFF	TGTGCCAGCAGCTGGGACAGCTCGAACACCGGGGAGCTGTTTTTT
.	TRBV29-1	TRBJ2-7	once	CSVKDWWAGVGEQYF	TGCAGCGTTAAAGATTGGTGGGCAGGGGTCGGCGAGCAGTACTTC
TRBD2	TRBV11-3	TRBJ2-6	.	CASSVPPGTSGRGRPSGANVLTF	TGTGCCAGCAGCGTCCCACCCGGGACTAGCGGGAGGGGGCGCCCCTCTGGGGCCAACGTCCTGACTTTC
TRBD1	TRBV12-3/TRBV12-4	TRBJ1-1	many	CASSRQGIEAFF	TGTGCCAGCAGTAGACAGGGGATCGAAGCTTTCTTT
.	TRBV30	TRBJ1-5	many	CAWRTPGHNQPQHF	TGTGCCTGGAGGACACCGGGACACAATCAGCCCCAGCATTTT
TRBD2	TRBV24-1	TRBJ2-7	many	CATSDRLANDPKAYEQYF	TGTGCCACCAGTGATAGACTAGCTAACGACCCCAAGGCCTACGAGCAGTACTTC
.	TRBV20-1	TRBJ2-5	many	CSARDLRLGTWRIETQYF	TGCAGTGCTAGAGATCTTAGACTTGGGACTTGGCGGATCGAGACCCAGTACTTC
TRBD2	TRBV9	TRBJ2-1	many	CASSPSGSDEQFF	TGTGCCAGCAGCCCCAGCGGGAGTGATGAGCAGTTCTTC
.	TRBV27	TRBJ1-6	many	CASSSGVNSPLHF	TGTGCCAGCAGTTCAGGGGTCAATTCACCCCTCCACTTT
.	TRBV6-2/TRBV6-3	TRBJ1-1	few	CASSYVRGWTEAFF	TGTGCCAGCAGTTACGTTAGGGGGTGGACTGAAGCTTTCTTT